This passage covers 29 T cell receptor beta chains from one sample sequenced in a study of blood T cell repertoires in COVID-19 (dated by TCRdb to the early 2020s). Libraries were built with the immunoSEQ multiplex PCR assay. TCRdb took this table from immuneACCESS and kept in-frame rearrangements with V and J called. Such tables lack part of the clones; where checked against another copy, unresolved V genes explain under half of the gap, and the rest is unexplained. The sample data list under 85,000 clones, and approximately 91% of these were observed just once. The ten most abundant clones make up more than 5.5% of the sample. The sequencing sample was made of peripheral blood. The source is a man between 65 and 85 years old with acute or convalescent COVID-19.

This chain links TRBV5-1 with TRBJ2-2; D not resolved. Trimming stripped 0 bases from V and 6 bases from J, with 18 bases between. Germline CDR1 SGHRS, CDR2 YFSETQ. There are 17 residues in the CDR3. CDR3 residues: CASSLGRPSEPPGELFF. The CDR3 region has the DNA TGCGCCAGCAGCTTGGGCCGGCCATCGGAGCCGCCCGGGGAGCTGTTTTTT.

V usage is TRBV3-1 (or the pseudogene TRBV3-2) and J usage is TRBJ1-2, with 10 nucleotides matching TRBD1. This CDR3 has 14 residues. V was pared by 5 bases and J by 7 bases, with 7 bases of the junction left unmatched. Germline loops: CDR1 LGHDT, CDR2 YNNKEL (reference sequence). Written as DNA, the CDR3 is TGTGCCAGCAGCAGACAGGGGGCGCGGCTTGGCTACACCTTC. Translated: CASSRQGARLGYTF.

V is TRBV5-5 and J is TRBJ2-3; D not certain. V shed 2 bases and J shed 9 bases, with 10 bases lying between them. Germline V CDR1 and CDR2: SGHKS, YYEKEE (reference sequence). The CDR3 totals 12 residues. The CDR3 sequence is CASSFSEWTQYF. In DNA form, the CDR3 reads TGTGCCAGCAGCTTCAGCGAGTGGACGCAGTATTTT.

The chain couples TRBV28 to TRBJ2-7, with 8 bases lining up with TRBD2. The CDR3 has 15 amino acids. V gave up 3 bases and J gave up 2 bases; unmatched junction bases: 6. The germline gives CDR1 MDHEN, CDR2 SYDVKM. CDR3 loop: CASSFLLAGAYEQYF. As DNA, the CDR3 is TGTGCCAGCAGTTTTTTGCTAGCGGGCGCCTACGAGCAGTACTTC.

The chain uses TRBV28 and TRBJ1-1; D is possibly TRBD1 (6 bases). The CDR3 loop spans 14 amino acids. Germline assignment: CDR1 MDHEN and CDR2 SYDVKM. The ends were cut back, 7 bases at V and 1 base at J, with 13 bases in the middle. CDR3 sequence (DNA): TGTGCCAGCAAAAGGACAGCTTCGAACACTGAAGCTTTCTTT. This encodes CASKRTASNTEAFF.

The V and J genes are TRBV6-5 and TRBJ2-5; no clear D gene. V dropped 5 bases and J dropped 0 bases, with 7 bases sitting between them. The CDR3 covers 13 residues. Germline CDR1 reads MNHEY; CDR2 reads SVGAGI. The CDR3 nucleotides read TGTGCCAGCAGTCTCAGGAACCAAGAGACCCAGTACTTC. Translating it yields CASSLRNQETQYF.

The chain combines TRBV5-6 with TRBJ1-6; 9 nucleotides agree with TRBD1. J gave up 7 bases and V 0 bases, and 11 bases lay outside the gene matches. Per the germline V gene, CDR1 is SGHDT and CDR2 is YYEEEE. CDR3 length equals 18 residues. As DNA, the CDR3 is TGTGCCAGCAGCTTGGACGGATGGGCGACAGGGGGGAATTCACCCCTCCACTTT. Amino acid sequence: CASSLDGWATGGNSPLHF.

This rearrangement joins TRBV5-8 to TRBJ1-6, with TRBD1 matching over 7 bases. The V gene end was trimmed by 4 bases and the J gene end by 6 bases; junction bases not matched to a gene: 7. Per the germline V gene, CDR1 is SGHTS and CDR2 is YDEGEE. The CDR3 has 15 amino acids. The DNA for the CDR3 is TGTGCCAGCAGCATCCTGACAGGGACTAATTCACCCCTCCACTTT. This codes for CASSILTGTNSPLHF.

J is TRBJ2-7 and V is TRBV7-9; 9 nucleotides line up with TRBD2. The germline CDR1 and CDR2 sequences are SEHNR and FQNEAQ (reference sequence). Trimming took 5 bases from V and 4 from J; bases not matched to a gene: 6. This CDR3 has 14 amino acids. The CDR3 DNA is TGTGCCAGCAGCCATAGCGGGAGCATGTACGAGCAGTACTTC. Its protein product is CASSHSGSMYEQYF.

This sequence joins TRBV28 and TRBJ1-4; D perhaps matches TRBD1 (6 bases). Trimming cost V 4 bases and J 5 bases, with 8 bases left between them. The CDR3 has 13 amino acids. Germline V gives CDR1 MDHEN, CDR2 SYDVKM. The CDR3 protein is CASSSGQNEKLFF. Written as DNA, the CDR3 is TGTGCCAGCAGTTCCGGACAGAATGAAAAACTGTTTTTT.

CDR3 DNA sequence: TGTGCCAGCCTTACTAGCGCGATTACCACAGATACGCAGTATTTT. This sequence encodes CASLTSAITTDTQYF. The gene calls are TRBV2 and TRBJ2-3, with TRBD2 matching 7 bases. The V segment lost 8 bases and the J segment 2 bases; nucleotides outside the gene matches: 10. The germline gives CDR1 SNHLY, CDR2 FYNNEI. The CDR3 consists of 15 residues.

This clone was recorded only once. The chain uses TRBV5-4 and TRBJ1-2; tentatively, D is TRBD1 (6 bases). V shed 4 bases and J shed 8 bases, with 15 bases lying between them. The CDR3 runs 13 residues. CDR1 SGHNT and CDR2 YYREEE come from the germline V gene (reference sequence). The CDR3 reads CASSPPDRGGYTF. The CDR3 region has the DNA TGTGCCAGCAGCCCGCCGGACAGAGGGGGCTACACCTTC.

CDR3 nucleotides: TGTGCCAGTAAAGAGGCCCGAAACACCATATATTTT. Residues: CASKEARNTIYF. This chain joins TRBV19 and TRBJ1-3; D is undetermined. V was clipped by 7 bases and J by 5 bases, with 9 bases between them. This CDR3 spans 12 amino acids. Germline CDR1 reads LNHDA; CDR2 reads SQIVND (reference sequence).

V gene TRBV2 combines with J gene TRBJ2-7; TRBD1 agrees at 10 bases. There are 15 residues in the CDR3. V shed 1 base and J 3 bases; nucleotides not matched to a gene: 3. Germline V gene data show CDR1 as SNHLY and CDR2 as FYNNEI. The CDR3 is CASSEEGQGIYEQYF. The CDR3 DNA reads TGTGCCAGCAGTGAAGAGGGACAGGGGATCTACGAGCAGTACTTC.

This chain links TRBV10-2 with TRBJ2-1, with 7 nucleotides matching TRBD1. CDR3 length: 17 residues. Looked up from germline, CDR1 is WSHSY and CDR2 is SAAADI. With 8 bases clipped from V and 4 bases from J, the junction kept 17 bases outside the gene matches. The CDR3 is CASQPSTGNGLYNEQFF. The CDR3 nucleotides read TGCGCCAGCCAGCCCTCGACAGGGAATGGGCTATACAATGAGCAGTTCTTC.

The chain is built from TRBV6-5 and TRBJ1-3; no firm D call. Per the germline V gene, CDR1 is MNHEY and CDR2 is SVGAGI. The CDR3 extends over 15 amino acids. V was shortened by 2 bases and J by 0 bases, with 8 bases between the two germline ends. CDR3 loop: CASSYGHSSGNTIYF. CDR3 bases: TGTGCCAGCAGTTACGGCCACAGCTCTGGAAACACCATATATTTT.

The chain uses TRBV10-3 and TRBJ2-1, with 9 bases fitting TRBD2. The CDR3 has 19 residues. Trimming cost V 3 bases and J 3 bases; bases outside gene matches: 15. The germline CDR1 and CDR2 sequences are ENHRY and SYGVKD. The CDR3 spells CAISERRLAGRPLYNEQFF. CDR3 sequence (DNA): TGTGCCATCAGTGAAAGAAGGCTAGCGGGACGCCCACTCTACAATGAGCAGTTCTTC.

The chain is built from TRBV7-6 and TRBJ2-7; D is perhaps TRBD2 (5 bases). V was trimmed by 2 bases and J by 0 bases, leaving 17 bases between them. The CDR3 totals 17 residues. Germline lookup yields CDR1 SGHVS and CDR2 FNYEAQ. CDR3 sequence reads: CASSLQGSPTFSYEQYF. The CDR3 DNA follows: TGTGCCAGCAGCTTACAAGGGAGCCCGACCTTCTCCTACGAGCAGTACTTC.

The chain has TRBV5-6 and TRBJ2-3; D gene uncertain. This CDR3 contains 13 residues. Between the trimmed V and J ends, which lost 2 bases and 3 bases, there was a span of 7 bases. From germline, CDR1 is SGHDT and CDR2 YYEEEE. The CDR3 here is CASSFYATDTQYF. The CDR3 coding sequence is TGTGCCAGCAGCTTCTATGCAACAGATACGCAGTATTTT.

The chain is built from TRBV7-6 and TRBJ2-1, with unresolved D. The germline V gene has CDR1 SGHVS and CDR2 FNYEAQ. The CDR3 is 15 residues long. Trimming cost V 2 bases and J 1 base, with 9 bases left between them. CDR3 amino acids: CASSLTSTSYNEQFF. Here the CDR3 DNA reads TGTGCCAGCAGCTTAACGTCAACTTCCTACAATGAGCAGTTCTTC.

This clone was seen more than once but under ten times. The chain employs TRBV3-1 (or the pseudogene TRBV3-2) and TRBJ1-2; 9 bases fit TRBD1. The length of the CDR3 is 13 residues. The V segment lost 8 bases and the J segment 11 bases; nucleotides outside the gene matches: 12. Germline lookup yields CDR1 LGHDT and CDR2 YNNKEL (reference sequence). The CDR3 sequence is CASSPGQGIGYTF. The CDR3 nucleotides are TGTGCCAGCTCTCCTGGACAGGGGATTGGGTACACCTTC.

The CDR3 region has the DNA TGCGCCAGCAGCTTGGGGCTAGCATCAGATACGCAGTATTTT. Translating gives CASSLGLASDTQYF. The J gene is TRBJ2-3, the V gene TRBV5-1; D possibly corresponds to TRBD2 (5 bases). The CDR3 totals 14 residues. V lost 0 bases, J lost 4 bases, and 9 bases lay in between. CDR1 and CDR2 from the germline V gene are SGHRS and YFSETQ.

The genes are TRBV6-5 and TRBJ1-2; D remains unclear. Trimming pared 6 bases from V and 4 bases from J, leaving 18 bases between. CDR3 size: 15 residues. The germline gives CDR1 MNHEY, CDR2 SVGAGI. CDR3 in DNA: TGTGCCAGCAGGAGACTCTCGGAGGGATCCTATGGCTACACCTTC. As protein: CASRRLSEGSYGYTF.

This chain links TRBV5-4 with TRBJ2-1; D perhaps matches TRBD2 (6 bases). The CDR3 covers 15 residues. Germline V gene data show CDR1 as SGHNT and CDR2 as YYREEE (reference sequence). V was trimmed by 1 base and J by 4 bases, leaving 12 bases between them. CDR3 in amino acids: CASSLQASVYNEQFF. The CDR3 DNA is TGTGCCAGCAGCTTGCAGGCTAGCGTGTACAATGAGCAGTTCTTC.

The chain is built from TRBV28 and TRBJ1-1; 7 positions agree with TRBD1. V lost 3 bases to trimming and J lost 0 bases; unmatched junction nucleotides: 7. The CDR3 extends over 16 amino acids. Germline V lookup: CDR1 MDHEN, CDR2 SYDVKM. This chain's CDR3 is CASSFAGGILNTEAFF. The CDR3 nucleotides read TGTGCCAGCAGTTTCGCAGGGGGAATCTTGAACACTGAAGCTTTCTTT.

This rearrangement joins TRBV28 to TRBJ1-5, with D possibly matching TRBD1 (6 bases). This CDR3 has 16 amino acids. Germline V lookup: CDR1 MDHEN, CDR2 SYDVKM. Trimming removed 4 bases from V and 2 bases from J, with 15 bases in between. The CDR3 loop is CASSSAGAPGNQPQHF. In nucleotides, the CDR3 is TGTGCCAGCAGTTCCGCAGGGGCGCCGGGCAATCAGCCCCAGCATTTT. The variable domain in full, with the rest retrieved from reference TRBV28 and TRBJ1-5, is DVKVTQSSRYLVKRTGEKVFLECVQDMDHENMFWYRQDPGLGLRLIYFSYDVKMKEKGDIPEGYSVSREKKERFSLILESASTNQTSMYLCASSSAGAPGNQPQHFGDGTRLSIL.

This chain connects TRBV2 to TRBJ1-1; TRBD1 aligns across 7 bases. With V trimmed by 7 bases and J by 2 bases, 7 bases remained unmatched. This CDR3 has 14 amino acids. Per germline, CDR1 SNHLY and CDR2 FYNNEI. The CDR3 DNA is TGTGCCAGCATCAATGACAGGGCAAACACTGAAGCTTTCTTT. Encoded protein: CASINDRANTEAFF.

The CDR3 loop reads CASSLGGSHEQFF. The CDR3 nucleotides are TGTGCCAGCAGTTTGGGGGGAAGCCATGAGCAGTTCTTC. This chain joins TRBV27 and TRBJ2-1; D may be TRBD2 (6 bases). CDR1 and CDR2 from the germline V gene are MNHEY and SMNVEV (reference sequence). V lost 3 bases to trimming and J lost 8 bases, with 11 bases between them. The CDR3 is 13 residues long.

This clone was seen a single time. V gene TRBV11-1 combines with J gene TRBJ1-3; D might be TRBD1 (6 bases). V was trimmed by 5 bases and J by 3 bases, leaving 14 bases between them. The V gene's germline CDR1 is SGHAT and CDR2 FQDESV (reference sequence). The CDR3 covers 15 residues. CDR3 bases: TGTGCCAGCAGCCGACAGGCCCCCGGTGGAAACACCATATATTTT. Translated: CASSRQAPGGNTIYF. The variable domain in full, completed from reference TRBV11-1 and TRBJ1-3, reads EAEVAQSPRYKITEKSQAVAFWCDPISGHATLYWYRQILGQGPELLVQFQDESVVDDSQLPKDRFSAERLKGVDSTLKIQPAELGDSAMYLCASSRQAPGGNTIYFGEGSWLTVV.